The next 14 T cell receptor beta chains were all read from a single sample in a study of blood T cell repertoires in COVID-19. Measured with immunoSEQ multiplex PCR; TCRdb has only the in-frame clones, and not every one. The profile shows under 400,000 clones, about 87% of them singletons. The sequenced sample was peripheral blood. These receptors originate from a woman aged 25 to 39 with COVID-19, enrolled during active disease.

This clone was found a few times. V gene TRBV7-2 combines with J gene TRBJ1-5; D is perhaps TRBD1 (6 bases). The length of the CDR3 is 15 residues. The V and J ends lost 5 bases and 8 bases respectively, with 19 bases between them. Germline V lookup: CDR1 SGHTA, CDR2 FQGNSA. The CDR3: CASSHGGPSDEPQHF. The CDR3 nucleotides are TGTGCCAGCAGCCACGGGGGGCCCTCGGACGAGCCCCAGCATTTT.

This clone was seen just once. This chain connects TRBV10-2 to TRBJ1-2; D is possibly TRBD1 (5 bases). Germline lookup yields CDR1 WSHSY and CDR2 SAAADI. The CDR3 spans 16 residues. The germline V and J ends were trimmed by 1 base and 1 base, with 13 bases remaining between them. CDR3 nucleotides: TGCGCCAGCAGTGAGTTAGGGGCGGATTTTAACTATGGCTACACCTTC. Amino acids: CASSELGADFNYGYTF.

The CDR3 protein is CASSHDRGSGADTQYF. Written as DNA, the CDR3 is TGTGCCAGCAGTCACGACAGGGGTTCGGGAGCAGATACGCAGTATTTT. The V call is TRBV6-2 or TRBV6-3, the J call TRBJ2-3; 8 bases align to TRBD1. Germline assignment: CDR1 MNHEY and CDR2 SVGEGT. This CDR3 contains 16 residues. With 5 bases clipped from V and 4 bases from J, the junction kept 11 bases outside the gene matches.

The V call is TRBV5-1, the J call TRBJ2-3; 9 bases map to TRBD2. The CDR3 runs to 14 residues. V was pared by 7 bases and J by 3 bases, with 6 bases of the junction left unmatched. CDR1 is SGHRS, CDR2 YFSETQ, per germline. The DNA of the CDR3 is TGCGCCAGCGGAGGCGGGGGGGAGACAGATACGCAGTATTTT. Translated, it gives CASGGGGETDTQYF.

The table lists this clone with a count of one. This chain connects TRBV18 to TRBJ1-1; a possible D gene is TRBD1 (5 bases). The CDR3 covers 15 residues. In germline, CDR1 is KGHSH, CDR2 LQKENI. V was shortened by 5 bases and J by 3 bases, with 16 bases between the two germline ends. CDR3 bases: TGTGCCAGCTCAACACGCGGGGGTCGGGACACTGAAGCTTTCTTT. It is translated as CASSTRGGRDTEAFF.

This chain connects TRBV5-1 to TRBJ1-2; D unresolved. In germline, CDR1 is SGHRS, CDR2 YFSETQ. Trimming pared 0 bases from V and 8 bases from J, leaving 11 bases between. This CDR3 region has 13 residues. As DNA, the CDR3 is TGCGCCAGCAGCTTGGGACGCGGGGAGGGCTACACCTTC. Translated, it gives CASSLGRGEGYTF.

The CDR3 is CAISDSRILTRNEKLFF. CDR3 DNA: TGTGCCATCAGTGATAGTCGAATCCTAACTCGAAATGAAAAACTGTTTTTT. This rearrangement joins TRBV10-3 to TRBJ1-4, with unresolved D. Germline lookup yields CDR1 ENHRY and CDR2 SYGVKD. This CDR3 contains 17 residues. Trimming shortened V by 3 bases and J by 5 bases, and 19 bases separated the two germline ends.

The V and J genes are TRBV7-2 and TRBJ1-2; tentatively, D is TRBD1 (5 bases). V lost 3 bases, J lost 7 bases, and 12 bases lay in between. From germline, CDR1 is SGHTA and CDR2 FQGNSA. CDR3 size: 13 residues. DNA of the CDR3: TGTGCCAGCAGCTTGTCTGGGGCCGGTGGCTACACCTTC. It codes for CASSLSGAGGYTF.

The CDR3 here is CASSPPNTNTGELFF. The CDR3 DNA reads TGTGCCAGCTCACCACCGAACACGAACACCGGGGAGCTGTTTTTT. The V call is TRBV18, the J call TRBJ2-2; D is unclear. The V end was cut by 0 bases, the J end by 0 bases, with 5 bases between. In germline, CDR1 is KGHSH, CDR2 LQKENI. The CDR3 covers 15 residues. Full variable domain (remainder filled in from reference TRBV18 and TRBJ2-2): NAGVMQNPRHLVRRRGQEARLRCSPMKGHSHVYWYRQLPEEGLKFMVYLQKENIIDESGMPKERFSAEFPKEGPSILRIQQVVRGDSAAYFCASSPPNTNTGELFFGEGSRLTVL.

The rearrangement links TRBV23-1 to TRBJ2-3, with TRBD2 identical over 9 bases. TRBV23-1 is treated as an ORF (open reading frame) with a function not yet certain. The CDR3 totals 14 residues. The ends lost 6 bases at V and 6 bases at J; junction bases unmatched: 7. This CDR3 reads CASRKVAGVDTQYF. Written as DNA, the CDR3 is TGCGCCAGCAGGAAAGTAGCGGGGGTGGATACGCAGTATTTT.

This clone was counted only a few times. The chain recombines TRBV15 with TRBJ1-5, with D unresolved. V was shortened by 0 bases and J by 1 base, with 13 bases between the two germline ends. Germline V gene data show CDR1 as LNHNV and CDR2 as YYDKDF (reference sequence). This CDR3 spans 17 amino acids. The CDR3 DNA sequence: TGTGCCACCAGCAGAGATGGAGGTGGATTGAGCAATCAGCCCCAGCATTTT. Its translation is CATSRDGGGLSNQPQHF.

The chain has TRBV7-9 and TRBJ1-5, with a tentative D call TRBD1 (6 bases). The V gene's germline CDR1 is SEHNR and CDR2 FQNEAQ (reference sequence). V shed 5 bases and J shed 5 bases, with 13 bases lying between them. The CDR3 sequence is 14 residues long. Here the CDR3 reads CASSRDNGDQPQHF. DNA for the CDR3: TGTGCCAGCAGCCGGGACAACGGGGATCAGCCCCAGCATTTT.

The genes are TRBV7-2 and TRBJ1-1; D is uncertain. Trimming took 2 bases from V and 5 from J, leaving 12 bases between them. The CDR3 totals 14 residues. CDR1 and CDR2 from the germline V gene are SGHTA and FQGNSA. CDR3 residues: CASSLWEAGTEAFF. CDR3 nucleotide sequence: TGTGCCAGCAGCTTATGGGAGGCGGGAACTGAAGCTTTCTTT.

This clone was counted between two and nine times. V usage is TRBV4-2 and J usage is TRBJ1-2, with a weak D call TRBD1 (5 bases). The CDR3 consists of 15 residues. Deletions cut 0 bases from V and 3 bases from J, with 11 bases between. Germline CDR1 is LGHNA and CDR2 is YNFKEQ. CDR3 amino acids: CASSQDRGADYGYTF. CDR3 sequence (DNA): TGTGCCAGCAGCCAAGATCGCGGGGCGGACTATGGCTACACCTTC.